Here is one T cell receptor (beta chain) with its context. Per the authors' pipeline: Estimates of nucleated cell counts were drawn from the amplification of reference gene primers. The data were produced by immunoSEQ multiplex PCR, yet TCRdb's version contains in-frame clones alone and is incomplete. V, J and clone size are those of that table, while D and trimming were read from the DNA. Among 120,000 to 150,000 clones listed, around nine tenths were seen once. This specimen comes from a study of blood T cell repertoires in COVID-19. Across the study: Samples taken during acute and convalescent COVID-19 were collected in the United States, Italy and Spain. T cells, B-cell-depleted T cells, or PBMCs provided the cDNA or gDNA that served as material.

The V gene's germline CDR1 is SGHAT and CDR2 FQNNGV. CDR3 size: 15 residues. V lost 1 base, J lost 2 bases, and 12 bases lay in between. Specimen: peripheral blood. The sequence came from a man aged 50-60 years with active or convalescent COVID-19. This rearrangement joins TRBV11-2 to TRBJ2-7, with D uncertain. CDR3 nucleotides: TGTGCCAGCAGCTTAGCCAGTACTAAGACCTACGAGCAGTACTTC. This translates into CASSLASTKTYEQYF. The variable domain in full, with the rest retrieved from reference TRBV11-2 and TRBJ2-7, is EAGVAQSPRYKIIEKRQSVAFWCNPISGHATLYWYQQILGQGPKLLIQFQNNGVVDDSQLPKDRFSAERLKGVDSTLKIQPAKLEDSAVYLCASSLASTKTYEQYFGPGTRLTVT.